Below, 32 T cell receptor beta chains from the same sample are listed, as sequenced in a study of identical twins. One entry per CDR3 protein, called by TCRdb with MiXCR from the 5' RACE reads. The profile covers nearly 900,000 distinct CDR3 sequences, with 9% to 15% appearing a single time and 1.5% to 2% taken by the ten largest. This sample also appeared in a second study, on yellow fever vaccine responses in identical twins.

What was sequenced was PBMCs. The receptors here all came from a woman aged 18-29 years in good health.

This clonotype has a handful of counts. CDR3 region: CASTPFPSGRAYEQYF. The CDR3 DNA reads as TGTGCCAGCACCCCTTTCCCTAGCGGGAGGGCCTACGAGCAGTACTTC. The chain combines TRBV7-2 with TRBJ2-7; 12 bases match TRBD2. J lost 2 bases, V lost 7 bases, and 9 bases had no gene match. Germline-derived CDR1 and CDR2 are SGHTA and FQGNSA. The CDR3 spans 16 residues.

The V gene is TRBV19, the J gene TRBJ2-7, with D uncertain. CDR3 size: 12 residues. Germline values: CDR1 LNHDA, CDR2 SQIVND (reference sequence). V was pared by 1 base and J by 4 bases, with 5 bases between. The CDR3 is CASSIGRYEQYF. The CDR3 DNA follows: TGTGCCAGTAGTATAGGCCGTTACGAGCAGTACTTC.

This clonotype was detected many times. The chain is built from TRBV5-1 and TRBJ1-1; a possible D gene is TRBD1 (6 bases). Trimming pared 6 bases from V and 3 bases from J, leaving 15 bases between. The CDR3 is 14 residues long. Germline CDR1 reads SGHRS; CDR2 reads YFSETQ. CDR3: CASTNTGTDTEAFF. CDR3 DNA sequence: TGCGCCAGCACCAACACAGGGACGGACACTGAAGCTTTCTTT.

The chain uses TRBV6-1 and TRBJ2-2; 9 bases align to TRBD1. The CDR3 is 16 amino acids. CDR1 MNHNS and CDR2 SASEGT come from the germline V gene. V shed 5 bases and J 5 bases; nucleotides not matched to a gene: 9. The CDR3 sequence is CASSPGTGRKTGELFF. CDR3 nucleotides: TGTGCCAGCAGTCCGGGGACAGGGAGGAAGACCGGGGAGCTGTTTTTT.

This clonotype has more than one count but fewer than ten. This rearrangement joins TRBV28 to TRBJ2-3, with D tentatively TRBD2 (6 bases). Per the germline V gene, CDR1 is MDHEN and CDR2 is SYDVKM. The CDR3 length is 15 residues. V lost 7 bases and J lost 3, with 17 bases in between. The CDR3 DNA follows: TGTGCCAGCACCCTCGCGGGAACGGGAACAGATACGCAGTATTTT. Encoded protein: CASTLAGTGTDTQYF. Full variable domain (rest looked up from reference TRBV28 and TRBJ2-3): DVKVTQSSRYLVKRTGEKVFLECVQDMDHENMFWYRQDPGLGLRLIYFSYDVKMKEKGDIPEGYSVSREKKERFSLILESASTNQTSMYLCASTLAGTGTDTQYFGPGTRLTVL.

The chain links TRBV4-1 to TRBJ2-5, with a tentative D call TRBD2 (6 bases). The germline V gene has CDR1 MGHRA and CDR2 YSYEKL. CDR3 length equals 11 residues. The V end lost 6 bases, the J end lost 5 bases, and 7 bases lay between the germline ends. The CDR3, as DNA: TGCGCCAGCAGGGGGAGGGAGACCCAGTACTTC. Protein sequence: CASRGRETQYF.

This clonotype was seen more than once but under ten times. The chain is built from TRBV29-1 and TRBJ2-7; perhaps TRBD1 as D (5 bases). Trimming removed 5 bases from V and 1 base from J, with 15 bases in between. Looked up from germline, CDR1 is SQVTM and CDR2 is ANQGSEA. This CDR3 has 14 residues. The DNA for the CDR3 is TGCAGCGTTCGGGTAGAGACAGCTTCCTACGAGCAGTACTTC. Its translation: CSVRVETASYEQYF.

The CDR3 region is CATSQDRGRSYEQYV. The DNA for the CDR3 is TGTGCCACCTCCCAAGACAGGGGTCGGTCCTACGAGCAGTACGTC. The gene calls are TRBV3-1 and TRBJ2-7; 8 nucleotides match TRBD1. The CDR3 has 15 residues. V was clipped by 10 bases and J by 1 base; unmatched bases: 12. The V gene's germline CDR1 is LGHDT and CDR2 YNNKEL (reference sequence).

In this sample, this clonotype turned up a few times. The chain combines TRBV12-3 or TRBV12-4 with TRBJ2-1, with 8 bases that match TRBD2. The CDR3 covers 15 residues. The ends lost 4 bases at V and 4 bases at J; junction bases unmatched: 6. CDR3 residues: CASSSSGQQYNEQFF. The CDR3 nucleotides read TGTGCCAGCAGTTCTAGCGGGCAACAGTACAATGAGCAGTTCTTC.

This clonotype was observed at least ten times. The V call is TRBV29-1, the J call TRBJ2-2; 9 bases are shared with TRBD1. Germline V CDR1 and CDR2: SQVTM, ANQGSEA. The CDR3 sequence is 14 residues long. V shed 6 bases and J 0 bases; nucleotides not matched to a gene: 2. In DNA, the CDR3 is TGCAGCGTCCACAGGGGGCCGAACACCGGGGAGCTGTTTTTT. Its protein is CSVHRGPNTGELFF.

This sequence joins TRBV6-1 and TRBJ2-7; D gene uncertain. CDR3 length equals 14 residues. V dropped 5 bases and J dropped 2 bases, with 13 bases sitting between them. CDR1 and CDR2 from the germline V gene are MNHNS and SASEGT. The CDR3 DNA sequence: TGTGCCAGCAGTCAGGACCCTGGGGCCTACGAGCAGTACTTC. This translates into CASSQDPGAYEQYF.

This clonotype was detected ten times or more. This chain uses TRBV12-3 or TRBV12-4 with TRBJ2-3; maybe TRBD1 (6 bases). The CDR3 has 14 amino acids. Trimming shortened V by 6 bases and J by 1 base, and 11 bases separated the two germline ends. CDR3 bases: TGTGCCAGCAGCTCACAGGGTGGCACAGATACGCAGTATTTT. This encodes CASSSQGGTDTQYF.

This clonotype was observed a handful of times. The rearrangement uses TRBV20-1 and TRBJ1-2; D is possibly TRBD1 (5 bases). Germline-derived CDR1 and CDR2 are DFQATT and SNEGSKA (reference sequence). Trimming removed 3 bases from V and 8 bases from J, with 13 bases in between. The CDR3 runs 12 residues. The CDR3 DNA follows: TGCAGTGCTAGTCAACAGGATCGGGGCTACACCTTC. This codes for CSASQQDRGYTF.

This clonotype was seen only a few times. Here the CDR3 DNA reads TGTGCCACCAGTGACTCAGGACAGGGCACCCAGCCCCAGCATTTT. Translation: CATSDSGQGTQPQHF. The rearrangement joins TRBV24-1 to TRBJ1-5; 8 bases agree with TRBD1. The CDR3 covers 15 residues. Germline CDR1 KGHDR, CDR2 SFDVKD. V lost 4 bases and J lost 7; bases outside the gene matches: 8.

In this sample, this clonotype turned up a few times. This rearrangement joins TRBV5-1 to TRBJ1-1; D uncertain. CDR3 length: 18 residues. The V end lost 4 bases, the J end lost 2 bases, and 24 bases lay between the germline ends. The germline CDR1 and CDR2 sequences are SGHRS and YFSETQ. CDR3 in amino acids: CASSASGMLRFRNTEAFF. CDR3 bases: TGCGCCAGCAGCGCTTCCGGGATGCTCCGTTTTAGAAACACTGAAGCTTTCTTT.

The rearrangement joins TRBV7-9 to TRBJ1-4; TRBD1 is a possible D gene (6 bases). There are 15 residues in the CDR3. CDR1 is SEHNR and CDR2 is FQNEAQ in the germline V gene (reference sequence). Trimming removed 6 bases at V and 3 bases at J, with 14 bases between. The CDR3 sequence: CASSYTRGPNEKLFF. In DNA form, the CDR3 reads TGTGCCAGCAGTTACACCCGGGGGCCTAATGAAAAACTGTTTTTT.

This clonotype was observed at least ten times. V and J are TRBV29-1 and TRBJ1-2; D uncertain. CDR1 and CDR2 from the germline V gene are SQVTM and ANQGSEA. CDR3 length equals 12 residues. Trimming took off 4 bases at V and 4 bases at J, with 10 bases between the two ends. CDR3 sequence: CSVGEEGYGYTF. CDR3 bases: TGCAGCGTTGGTGAGGAAGGCTATGGCTACACCTTC. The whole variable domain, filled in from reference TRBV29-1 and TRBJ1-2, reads SAVISQKPSRDICQRGTSLTIQCQVDSQVTMMFWYRQQPGQSLTLIATANQGSEATYESGFVIDKFPISRPNLTFSTLTVSNMSPEDSSIYLCSVGEEGYGYTFGSGTRLTVV.

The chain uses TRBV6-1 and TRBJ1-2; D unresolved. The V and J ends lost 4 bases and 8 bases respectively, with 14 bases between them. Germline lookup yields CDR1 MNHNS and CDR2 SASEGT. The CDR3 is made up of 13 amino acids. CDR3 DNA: TGTGCCAGCAGTGTAGACGGAGCAGGAGGCTACACCTTC. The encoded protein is CASSVDGAGGYTF.

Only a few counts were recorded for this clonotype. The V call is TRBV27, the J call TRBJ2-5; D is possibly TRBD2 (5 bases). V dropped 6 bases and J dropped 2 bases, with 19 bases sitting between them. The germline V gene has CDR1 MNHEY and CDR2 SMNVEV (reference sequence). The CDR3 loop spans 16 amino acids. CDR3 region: CASSRGWVPGQETQYF. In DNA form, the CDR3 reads TGTGCCAGCAGCCGCGGGTGGGTCCCTGGACAAGAGACCCAGTACTTC.

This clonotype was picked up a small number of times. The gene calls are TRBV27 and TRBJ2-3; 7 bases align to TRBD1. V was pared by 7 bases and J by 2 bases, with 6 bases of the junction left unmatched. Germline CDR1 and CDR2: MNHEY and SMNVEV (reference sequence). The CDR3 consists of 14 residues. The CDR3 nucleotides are TGTGCCAGCATCAAGACAGGGATCACAGATACGCAGTATTTT. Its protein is CASIKTGITDTQYF.

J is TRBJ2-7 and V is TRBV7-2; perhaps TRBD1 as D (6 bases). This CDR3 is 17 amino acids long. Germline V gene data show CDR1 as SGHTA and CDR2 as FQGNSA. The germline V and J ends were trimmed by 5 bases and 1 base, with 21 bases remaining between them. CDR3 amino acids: CASSHLAFPGASYEQYF. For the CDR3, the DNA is TGTGCCAGCAGCCACCTCGCGTTCCCAGGGGCATCCTACGAGCAGTACTTC. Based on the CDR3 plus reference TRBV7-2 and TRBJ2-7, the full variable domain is GAGVSQSPSNKVTEKGKDVELRCDPISGHTALYWYRQSLGQGLEFLIYFQGNSAPDKSGLPSDRFSAERTGGSVSTLTIQRTQQEDSAVYLCASSHLAFPGASYEQYFGPGTRLTVT.

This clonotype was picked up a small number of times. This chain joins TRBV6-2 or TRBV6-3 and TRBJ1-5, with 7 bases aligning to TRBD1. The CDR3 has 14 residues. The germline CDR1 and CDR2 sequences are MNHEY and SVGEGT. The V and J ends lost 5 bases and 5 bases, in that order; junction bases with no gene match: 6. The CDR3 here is CASSVDRYYQPQHF. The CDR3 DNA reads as TGTGCCAGCAGTGTGGACAGGTATTATCAGCCCCAGCATTTT.

The CDR3: CASSLAPPGAGNTIYF. For the CDR3, the DNA is TGTGCCAGCAGTTTAGCGCCGCCCGGAGCGGGAAACACCATATATTTT. The rearrangement uses TRBV12-3 or TRBV12-4 and TRBJ1-3; D is ambiguous. The V end was cut by 0 bases, the J end by 4 bases, with 13 bases between. The CDR3 is made up of 16 amino acids.

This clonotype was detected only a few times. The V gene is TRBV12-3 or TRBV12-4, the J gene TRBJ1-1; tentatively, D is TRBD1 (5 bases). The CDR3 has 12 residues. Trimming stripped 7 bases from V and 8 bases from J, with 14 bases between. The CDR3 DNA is TGTGCCAGCAAGCCAGGACGGGACGAAGCTTTCTTT. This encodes CASKPGRDEAFF.

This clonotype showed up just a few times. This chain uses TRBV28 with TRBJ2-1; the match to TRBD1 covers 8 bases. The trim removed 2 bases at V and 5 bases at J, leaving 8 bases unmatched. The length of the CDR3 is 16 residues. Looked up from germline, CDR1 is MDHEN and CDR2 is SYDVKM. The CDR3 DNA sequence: TGTGCCAGCAGTTTAAACGACAGGGGATTTAACAATGAGCAGTTCTTC. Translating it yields CASSLNDRGFNNEQFF.

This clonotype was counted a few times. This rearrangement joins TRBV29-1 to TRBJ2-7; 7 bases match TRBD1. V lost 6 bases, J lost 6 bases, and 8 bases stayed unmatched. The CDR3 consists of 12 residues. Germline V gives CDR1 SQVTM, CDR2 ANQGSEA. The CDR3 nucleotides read TGCAGCGTCGGTACAGGGGAAGGCGAGCAGTACGTC. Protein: CSVGTGEGEQYV.

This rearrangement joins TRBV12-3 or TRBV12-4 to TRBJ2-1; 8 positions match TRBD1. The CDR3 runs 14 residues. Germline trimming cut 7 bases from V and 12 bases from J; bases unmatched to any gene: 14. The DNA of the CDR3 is TGTGCCAGCACGGTAACCACCCCCGGGACAGGGCAGTTCTTC. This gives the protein CASTVTTPGTGQFF.

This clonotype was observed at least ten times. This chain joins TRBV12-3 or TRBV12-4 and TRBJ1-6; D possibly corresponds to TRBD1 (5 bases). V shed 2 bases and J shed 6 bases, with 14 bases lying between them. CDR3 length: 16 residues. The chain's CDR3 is CASSLRYGTANSPLHF. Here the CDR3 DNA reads TGTGCCAGCAGTTTAAGATACGGGACTGCTAATTCACCCCTCCACTTT.

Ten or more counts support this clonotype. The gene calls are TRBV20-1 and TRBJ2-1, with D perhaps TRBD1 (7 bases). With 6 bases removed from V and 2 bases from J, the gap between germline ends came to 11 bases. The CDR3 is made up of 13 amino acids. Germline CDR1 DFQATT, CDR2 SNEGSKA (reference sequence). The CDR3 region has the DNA TGCAGTGCGGAGGGGGCTGCCTACAATGAGCAGTTCTTC. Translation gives CSAEGAAYNEQFF.

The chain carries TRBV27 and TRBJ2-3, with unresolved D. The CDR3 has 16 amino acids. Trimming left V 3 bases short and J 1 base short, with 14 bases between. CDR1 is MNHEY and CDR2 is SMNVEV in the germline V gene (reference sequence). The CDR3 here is CASSLASLRGTDTQYF. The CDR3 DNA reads TGTGCCAGCAGTTTGGCGTCCCTAAGGGGCACAGATACGCAGTATTTT.

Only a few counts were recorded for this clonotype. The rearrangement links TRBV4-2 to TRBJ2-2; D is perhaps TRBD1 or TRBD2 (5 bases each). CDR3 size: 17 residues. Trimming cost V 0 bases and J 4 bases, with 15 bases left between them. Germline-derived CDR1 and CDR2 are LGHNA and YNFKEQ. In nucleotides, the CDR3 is TGTGCCAGCAGCCAAGATGGACTCAAGAGGGGCACCGGGGAGCTGTTTTTT. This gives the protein CASSQDGLKRGTGELFF.

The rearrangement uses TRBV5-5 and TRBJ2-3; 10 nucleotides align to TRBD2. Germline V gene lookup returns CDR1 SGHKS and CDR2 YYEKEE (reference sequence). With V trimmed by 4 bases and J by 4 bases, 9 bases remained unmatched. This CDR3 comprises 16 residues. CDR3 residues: CASSPRVAGGPDTQYF. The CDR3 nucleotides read TGTGCCAGCAGCCCCCGGGTAGCGGGAGGCCCAGATACGCAGTATTTT.